Below are 32 T cell receptor beta chains sequenced from a single sample in a study of T cells in severe cutaneous drug reactions. The patients sequenced had a carbamazepine-induced Stevens-Johnson syndrome or toxic epidermal necrolysis reaction. TCR subtype-specific primers in iRepertoire multiplex PCR prepared libraries for bulk and single-cell sequencing. TCRdb reprocessed the multiplex PCR reads, keeping one entry per CDR3 protein, no DNA. There are 5,000 to 7,500 distinct CDR3 sequences in the sample, with around 31% held by the top ten. Sequenced sample: cells from a skin blister. The receptors were sampled from a human donor with toxic epidermal necrolysis, a severe cutaneous drug reaction.

CDR3 residues: CASSPPRHEQFF. The chain combines TRBV9 with TRBJ2-1; TCRdb's D call, TRBD2, is unchecked because there is no DNA. This CDR3 comprises 12 residues. Germline CDR1 is SGDLS and CDR2 is YYNGEE. Using reference TRBV9 and TRBJ2-1 for the parts outside the CDR3, the full variable domain is DSGVTQTPKHLITATGQRVTLRCSPRSGDLSVYWYQQSLDQGLQFLIQYYNGEERAKGNILERFSAQQFPDLHSELNLSSLELGDSALYFCASSPPRHEQFFGPGTRLTVL.

V usage is TRBV7-9 and J usage is TRBJ2-7; TCRdb reports TRBD1, a call that lacks DNA to check it against. This CDR3 is built from 19 residues. Germline V lookup: CDR1 SEHNR, CDR2 FQNEAQ (reference sequence). The CDR3 protein is CASSLTEWGRGATTYEQYF.

This clonotype is medium-sized by frequency. V and J are TRBV6-2 or TRBV6-3 and TRBJ2-1; as DNA is missing, the TRBD2 call by TCRdb cannot be tested. Germline CDR1 and CDR2: MNHEY and SVGEGT. The CDR3 runs 14 residues. The CDR3 spells CASGSSGSYNEQFF.

This CDR3 is CASSLAVASPLHF. V is TRBV28 and J is TRBJ1-6. Germline V gene lookup returns CDR1 MDHEN and CDR2 SYDVKM. The CDR3 sequence is 13 residues long.

The chain is built from TRBV28 and TRBJ1-3. The germline V gene encodes CDR1 MDHEN and CDR2 SYDVKM. The CDR3 spans 12 residues. The CDR3 reads CASSFTRNTIYF. The full variable domain, rest sourced from reference TRBV28 and TRBJ1-3, is DVKVTQSSRYLVKRTGEKVFLECVQDMDHENMFWYRQDPGLGLRLIYFSYDVKMKEKGDIPEGYSVSREKKERFSLILESASTNQTSMYLCASSFTRNTIYFGEGSWLTVV.

This CDR3 reads CASSLARHLSNQPQHF. The J gene is TRBJ1-5, the V gene TRBV7-8. There are 16 residues in the CDR3. In germline, CDR1 is SGHVS, CDR2 FQNEAQ.

The chain employs TRBV28 and TRBJ2-3. The CDR3 is made up of 13 amino acids. Germline values: CDR1 MDHEN, CDR2 SYDVKM. CDR3 region: CASSLLAGDTQYF.

This clonotype is identified as hyperexpanded from frequency. This chain uses TRBV27 with TRBJ2-7. CDR3 length equals 12 residues. From germline, CDR1 is MNHEY and CDR2 SMNVEV (reference sequence). Here the CDR3 reads CASSLSGYEQYF.

This chain connects TRBV9 to TRBJ2-1. Germline V gene lookup returns CDR1 SGDLS and CDR2 YYNGEE. The CDR3 is 12 amino acids. CDR3 residues: CASSGDYNEQFF.

The rearrangement joins TRBV9 to TRBJ2-7; TCRdb's D call, TRBD2, is unchecked because there is no DNA. CDR1 and CDR2 (germline): SGDLS, YYNGEE. This CDR3 is built from 15 residues. The CDR3 sequence: CASSPSSGLIYEQYF. The variable domain in full, with the rest retrieved from reference TRBV9 and TRBJ2-7, is DSGVTQTPKHLITATGQRVTLRCSPRSGDLSVYWYQQSLDQGLQFLIQYYNGEERAKGNILERFSAQQFPDLHSELNLSSLELGDSALYFCASSPSSGLIYEQYFGPGTRLTVT.

This rearrangement joins TRBV7-9 to TRBJ1-1; no DNA is available, so the TRBD1 call from TCRdb remains unchecked. Germline loops: CDR1 SEHNR, CDR2 FQNEAQ (reference sequence). This CDR3 is built from 15 residues. This chain's CDR3 is CASSPLTGHNTEAFF.

The CDR3 spells CASSFGGRAGELFF. V is TRBV27 and J is TRBJ2-2; TCRdb lists TRBD2, though no DNA is available to test this call. CDR1 MNHEY and CDR2 SMNVEV come from the germline V gene (reference sequence). This CDR3 spans 14 amino acids.

The J gene is TRBJ1-1, the V gene TRBV5-6. The germline CDR1 and CDR2 sequences are SGHDT and YYEEEE. This CDR3 is 12 amino acids long. CDR3 region: CASSFGATEAFF.

The genes are TRBV28 and TRBJ1-1; the TCRdb call, TRBD1, lacks DNA for checking. CDR3 length: 13 residues. Germline CDR1 and CDR2: MDHEN and SYDVKM. CDR3 protein: CASTLAPNTEAFF.

The V gene is TRBV7-2, the J gene TRBJ2-7; TCRdb outputs TRBD1, but without DNA this stays unchecked. Germline V gene lookup returns CDR1 SGHTA and CDR2 FQGNSA. This CDR3 contains 16 residues. CDR3 sequence: CASRSNRDRAAYEQYF.

The chain has TRBV29-1 and TRBJ2-7. CDR1 SQVTM and CDR2 ANQGSEA come from the germline V gene. This CDR3 spans 14 amino acids. This CDR3 reads CSVEVSGGLLEQYF.

This chain uses TRBV7-6 with TRBJ2-5. This CDR3 has 12 residues. Germline V gives CDR1 SGHVS, CDR2 FNYEAQ. Here the CDR3 reads CASSEYQETQYF.

This clonotype shows up as large by frequency. This sequence joins TRBV28 and TRBJ2-7. The CDR3 consists of 13 residues. CDR1 MDHEN and CDR2 SYDVKM come from the germline V gene. The CDR3 here is CASSLASGLEQYF.

J is TRBJ2-1 and V is TRBV27; TCRdb's D call of TRBD2 is untestable without DNA. This CDR3 region has 14 residues. CDR1 and CDR2 (germline): MNHEY, SMNVEV (reference sequence). CDR3 in amino acids: CASSSLLDWREQFF.

This chain uses TRBV27 with TRBJ2-2. Per germline, CDR1 MNHEY and CDR2 SMNVEV (reference sequence). The CDR3 runs to 12 residues. The CDR3 loop reads CASGLSLGELFF.

The chain is built from TRBV6-4 and TRBJ2-1; TCRdb outputs TRBD1, but without DNA this stays unchecked. Germline assignment: CDR1 MRHNA and CDR2 SNTAGT. The CDR3 contains 13 residues. The CDR3 here is CASSLDRGNEQFF.

J is TRBJ1-2 and V is TRBV27; without DNA, the TCRdb call of TRBD1 cannot be checked. CDR1 is MNHEY and CDR2 is SMNVEV in the germline V gene (reference sequence). The CDR3 is 14 residues long. CDR3 in amino acids: CASRDYRGWVGYTF.

This clonotype is medium-sized (0.01 to 0.1%) by frequency. This CDR3 reads CASNGAFTDTQYF. The rearrangement uses TRBV2 and TRBJ2-3; the TCRdb call, TRBD1, lacks DNA for checking. The CDR3 extends over 13 amino acids. The germline CDR1 and CDR2 sequences are SNHLY and FYNNEI.

The chain employs TRBV6-1 and TRBJ2-1; TCRdb's assignment of TRBD2 cannot be checked, as there is no DNA. This CDR3 has 15 residues. From germline, CDR1 is MNHNS and CDR2 SASEGT. This CDR3 reads CASETGTSGRDEQFF.

The rearrangement joins TRBV14 to TRBJ2-7; TCRdb designates TRBD1, a call that cannot be tested without DNA. Germline V gene data show CDR1 as SGHDN and CDR2 as FVKESK. The CDR3 consists of 15 residues. The CDR3 sequence: CASSQDWTGSYEQYF.

The chain carries TRBV29-1 and TRBJ2-4; TCRdb's D call, TRBD2, is unchecked because there is no DNA. Germline loops: CDR1 SQVTM, CDR2 ANQGSEA. The CDR3 is made up of 14 amino acids. The chain's CDR3 is CSVKTGEGKNIQYF.

The chain links TRBV27 to TRBJ2-7; the D call from TCRdb, TRBD1, cannot be confirmed without DNA. Germline values: CDR1 MNHEY, CDR2 SMNVEV (reference sequence). CDR3 length: 12 amino acids. The CDR3 is CASSGTGWQQYF.

The gene calls are TRBV5-8 and TRBJ2-1; TCRdb calls TRBD2, which cannot be checked without DNA. The CDR3 has 16 amino acids. The germline V gene encodes CDR1 SGHTS and CDR2 YDEGEE. CDR3 protein: CASSWGVAGGDSEQFF.

The chain uses TRBV29-1 and TRBJ1-2; lacking DNA, the TRBD1 call made by TCRdb goes unchecked. This CDR3 is built from 11 residues. The germline V gene has CDR1 SQVTM and CDR2 ANQGSEA. CDR3 protein: CSVAGQYGYTF.

The chain carries TRBV28 and TRBJ2-1; TCRdb designates TRBD1, a call that cannot be tested without DNA. The CDR3 contains 19 residues. Germline V lookup: CDR1 MDHEN, CDR2 SYDVKM. The CDR3 sequence is CASSLSPTEQESSYNEQFF.

The chain has TRBV28 and TRBJ2-7; TCRdb designates TRBD1, a call that cannot be tested without DNA. The CDR3 consists of 13 residues. The germline V gene encodes CDR1 MDHEN and CDR2 SYDVKM. This chain's CDR3 is CASSLARWEEQYF.

The chain couples TRBV28 to TRBJ2-3; TCRdb reports TRBD1, a call that lacks DNA to check it against. The CDR3 runs 14 residues. Per the germline V gene, CDR1 is MDHEN and CDR2 is SYDVKM. CDR3 protein: CASSNRDSTDTQYF. The variable domain in full, completed from reference TRBV28 and TRBJ2-3, reads DVKVTQSSRYLVKRTGEKVFLECVQDMDHENMFWYRQDPGLGLRLIYFSYDVKMKEKGDIPEGYSVSREKKERFSLILESASTNQTSMYLCASSNRDSTDTQYFGPGTRLTVL.